These T cell receptor beta chains were read from a single sample in a study of blood T cell repertoires in COVID-19. Repertoires were generated with immunoSEQ multiplex PCR, while TCRdb's copy carries only in-frame clones and drops some. Seen here are more than 300,000 clones, about 90% observed once, and the top ten hold 2.5% to 4%. The specimen sequenced was peripheral blood. The receptor set was obtained from a woman younger than 35 who had recovered from COVID-19. Both conserved end residues are part of each CDR3. A D gene is named only where the DNA matches it firmly. Clone size, where shown, is once, few, many, or a class for clones that have expanded.

D gene: TRBD2
V gene: TRBV11-3
J gene: TRBJ2-3
clone size: .
CDR3 protein: CASSLGSGRSTDTQYF
CDR3 DNA: TGTGCCAGCAGCTTAGGAAGCGGGAGAAGCACAGATACGCAGTATTTT

D gene: TRBD2
V gene: TRBV29-1
J gene: TRBJ2-3
clone size: .
CDR3 protein: CSVARLAGGITDTQYF
CDR3 DNA: TGCAGCGTTGCCCGACTAGCGGGAGGGATCACAGATACGCAGTATTTT

D gene: .
V gene: TRBV5-4
J gene: TRBJ2-1
clone size: once
CDR3 protein: CASSLAGGSSYNEQFF
CDR3 DNA: TGTGCCAGCAGCCTAGCAGGCGGGTCATCCTACAATGAGCAGTTCTTC

D gene: TRBD1
V gene: TRBV18
J gene: TRBJ1-1
clone size: .
CDR3 protein: CASSPVLDRGTEAFF
CDR3 DNA: TGTGCCAGCTCACCAGTCTTGGACAGGGGCACTGAAGCTTTCTTT

D gene: TRBD1
V gene: TRBV10-3
J gene: TRBJ1-1
clone size: .
CDR3 protein: CAISVRQGEPEAFF
CDR3 DNA: TGTGCCATCAGTGTCCGGCAGGGGGAACCTGAAGCTTTCTTT

D gene: .
V gene: TRBV11-2
J gene: TRBJ2-3
clone size: .
CDR3 protein: CASSLVAEVFHDTQYF
CDR3 DNA: TGTGCCAGCAGCTTAGTGGCGGAGGTGTTCCACGATACGCAGTATTTT

D gene: .
V gene: TRBV7-9
J gene: TRBJ1-1
clone size: .
CDR3 protein: CASSLASPWEAFF
CDR3 DNA: TGTGCCAGCAGCTTAGCATCCCCGTGGGAGGCTTTCTTT

D gene: .
V gene: TRBV19
J gene: TRBJ2-3
clone size: .
CDR3 protein: CASSKTGYGTDTQYF
CDR3 DNA: TGTGCCAGTAGTAAAACAGGGTACGGCACAGATACGCAGTATTTT

D gene: TRBD1
V gene: TRBV5-4
J gene: TRBJ2-1
clone size: .
CDR3 protein: CASHNRGSEQFF
CDR3 DNA: TGTGCCAGCCACAACAGGGGCAGTGAGCAGTTCTTC

D gene: TRBD2
V gene: TRBV18
J gene: TRBJ2-1
clone size: .
CDR3 protein: CASSPAGTSGSLAFF
CDR3 DNA: TGTGCCAGCTCACCCGCCGGGACTAGCGGGAGTCTGGCGTTCTTC

D gene: .
V gene: TRBV24-1
J gene: TRBJ1-6
clone size: .
CDR3 protein: CASIQGKRSPLHF
CDR3 DNA: TGTGCCAGCATCCAGGGTAAGCGATCACCCCTCCACTTT

D gene: .
V gene: TRBV10-1
J gene: TRBJ1-2
clone size: .
CDR3 protein: CARRCYGYTF
CDR3 DNA: TGCGCCCGTCGTTGCTATGGCTACACCTTC

D gene: .
V gene: TRBV27
J gene: TRBJ2-5
clone size: .
CDR3 protein: CASTHYGQVLAQETQYF
CDR3 DNA: TGTGCCAGCACCCATTATGGCCAGGTGTTGGCTCAAGAGACCCAGTACTTC

D gene: TRBD1
V gene: TRBV5-1
J gene: TRBJ1-1
clone size: .
CDR3 protein: CASSFTGGDTEAFF
CDR3 DNA: TGCGCCAGCAGTTTCACAGGGGGGGACACTGAAGCTTTCTTT